The 13 T cell receptor beta chains below were found in one sample sequenced in a study of T-cell memory formation after mild COVID-19 (dated by TCRdb to the early 2020s). Receptor libraries were prepared by 5' RACE. Sequencing relied on an Illumina NovaSeq 6000. The public reads were quality trimmed at Q25 with fastp and then assembled into clones with MiXCR by TCRdb, keeping productive beta chains. Duplicate CDR3 protein sequences are folded into a single record with the most common DNA and genes. Present in this sample are hundreds of thousands of distinct CDR3 sequences, 15% to 20% of which were seen just once. The ten largest clones capture 20% to 25% of the sample. Sequencing was done on a sample of PBMCs or a T cell subset sorted from them (not recorded which). The receptors come from a man younger than 35 who had mild COVID-19 (a few samples of this study predate the infection). The sample titles of this study are shuffled in the database, so cell type and time point are left out; the donor was told from shared clones.

The gene calls are TRBV4-3 and TRBJ2-3; TRBD2 aligns across 8 bases. Germline V gene sequence: CDR1 LGHNA, CDR2 YSLEER. The CDR3 has 15 residues. V lost 1 base to trimming and J lost 9 bases; unmatched junction nucleotides: 9. The CDR3 protein is CASSQGGGGGHTQYF. In nucleotides, the CDR3 is TGCGCCAGCAGCCAAGGTGGTGGCGGGGGGCACACGCAGTATTTT.

This clonotype has a handful of counts. The DNA of the CDR3 is TGTGCCAGCAGTTCCCCAATGGGGTACAATGAGCAGTTCTTC. This sequence encodes CASSSPMGYNEQFF. This chain links TRBV12-3 or TRBV12-4 with TRBJ2-1; no firm D call. The CDR3 contains 14 residues. The V gene lost 4 bases and the J gene lost 4 bases, with 11 bases spanning the gap.

The chain links TRBV27 to TRBJ2-7, with 8 bases lining up with TRBD2. With 7 bases clipped from V and 2 bases from J, the junction kept 10 bases outside the gene matches. The CDR3 runs 15 residues. Germline loops: CDR1 MNHEY, CDR2 SMNVEV (reference sequence). CDR3 sequence reads: CASTLGAGGTYEQYF. The CDR3 bases are TGTGCCAGCACCCTCGGCGCGGGAGGCACCTACGAGCAGTACTTC.

This clonotype was picked up a small number of times. The chain employs TRBV11-2 and TRBJ1-2, with 7 nucleotides matching TRBD1. Germline V gene sequence: CDR1 SGHAT, CDR2 FQNNGV. This CDR3 is 14 amino acids long. Germline trimming cut 5 bases from V and 6 bases from J; bases unmatched to any gene: 9. The DNA for the CDR3 is TGTGCCAGCAGCCCTAATCAGGGGGTAAATGGCTACACCTTC. As protein: CASSPNQGVNGYTF.

The chain couples TRBV5-1 to TRBJ2-1; D is tentatively TRBD1 or TRBD2 (6 bases each). The CDR3 covers 13 residues. Trimming stripped 4 bases from V and 10 bases from J, with 15 bases between. Germline V gene data show CDR1 as SGHRS and CDR2 as YFSETQ. CDR3 loop: CASSIPTGREQFF. CDR3 nucleotides: TGCGCCAGCAGCATCCCCACAGGGAGGGAGCAGTTCTTC.

The V and J genes are TRBV7-6 and TRBJ1-1; D gene ambiguous. Trimming removed 5 bases at V and 0 bases at J, with 13 bases between. Germline CDR1 SGHVS, CDR2 FNYEAQ. The CDR3 runs 15 residues. Here the CDR3 reads CASSPGGRMNTEAFF. CDR3 DNA: TGTGCCAGCAGCCCCGGAGGACGGATGAACACTGAAGCTTTCTTT.

This clonotype was observed a few times. V gene TRBV5-1 combines with J gene TRBJ1-1, with unresolved D. The germline V and J ends were trimmed by 0 bases and 0 bases, with 12 bases remaining between them. CDR1 is SGHRS, CDR2 YFSETQ, per germline. The CDR3 covers 16 residues. For the CDR3, the DNA is TGCGCCAGCAGCTTGGCCCTGACTACGATGAACACTGAAGCTTTCTTT. Translating it yields CASSLALTTMNTEAFF.

In this sample, this clonotype turned up a few times. The chain is built from TRBV9 and TRBJ1-1, with D maybe TRBD1 (5 bases). CDR3 length: 14 amino acids. CDR1 is SGDLS, CDR2 YYNGEE, per germline. Trimming cost V 0 bases and J 3 bases, with 9 bases left between them. The CDR3 loop is CASSVGSGYTEAFF. For the CDR3, the DNA is TGTGCCAGCAGCGTAGGATCAGGGTACACTGAAGCTTTCTTT.

The chain recombines TRBV4-2 with TRBJ2-3; either TRBD1 or TRBD2 may fit D (5 bases each). Germline V gene sequence: CDR1 LGHNA, CDR2 YNFKEQ. The CDR3 is made up of 15 amino acids. Deletions cut 0 bases from V and 4 bases from J, with 11 bases between. In DNA, the CDR3 is TGTGCCAGCAGCCAAGAATGGGGGAAGGCAGATACGCAGTATTTT. Translated: CASSQEWGKADTQYF.

The V gene is TRBV11-2, the J gene TRBJ2-3; 7 nucleotides line up with TRBD1. Germline assignment: CDR1 SGHAT and CDR2 FQNNGV. V lost 8 bases and J lost 4; bases outside the gene matches: 9. CDR3 size: 14 residues. CDR3 bases: TGTGCCAGCGGCGCACAGGGGTTGGCAGATACGCAGTATTTT. This codes for CASGAQGLADTQYF.

The chain has TRBV6-6 and TRBJ1-1; 10 positions match TRBD1. This CDR3 contains 14 residues. Germline V gene sequence: CDR1 MNHNY, CDR2 SVGAGI (reference sequence). V trimming: 6 bases; J trimming: 3 bases; junction bases outside the gene matches: 4. CDR3 amino acids: CASSRDRGYTEAFF. The CDR3 coding sequence is TGTGCCAGCAGCCGGGACAGGGGATACACTGAAGCTTTCTTT.

This clonotype was picked up many times. The chain couples TRBV7-2 to TRBJ2-2; D not certain. From germline, CDR1 is SGHTA and CDR2 FQGNSA. V lost 6 bases and J lost 5, with 13 bases in between. The CDR3 has 14 amino acids. CDR3 nucleotide sequence: TGTGCCAGCAGTTATCTGTACGGGACCGGGGAGCTGTTTTTT. As protein: CASSYLYGTGELFF.

The sample holds a few counts of this clonotype. This CDR3 reads CARSKRLAGNNEQFF. CDR3 bases: TGTGCCAGAAGTAAAAGACTAGCGGGGAACAATGAGCAGTTCTTC. This chain connects TRBV5-3 to TRBJ2-1; 11 bases match TRBD2. TRBV5-3 is an ORF, with its function uncertain. This CDR3 has 15 amino acids. V shed 5 bases and J 5 bases; nucleotides not matched to a gene: 6.